The present entry profiles one T cell receptor beta chain with its context. The data were taken from a study of blood T cell repertoires in COVID-19. The method was immunoSEQ multiplex PCR; TCRdb's version includes in-frame clones alone and lacks a portion of them. The table lists around 150,000 clones, roughly nine tenths of them singletons. Germline CDR1 and CDR2: SNHLY and FYNNEI. Trimming left V 4 bases short and J 6 bases short, with 10 bases between. CDR3 length: 12 residues. V gene TRBV2 combines with J gene TRBJ2-7, with TRBD2 as a possible D gene (6 bases). This clonotype was sampled from a human donor with COVID-19, enrolled during active disease. The donor label of this sample is uncertain. Sequenced input: peripheral blood. For the CDR3, the DNA is TGTGCCAGCAGTGCGGGCGGGGTCGAGCAGTACTTC. Translation gives CASSAGGVEQYF.